This record looks at one TCR beta chain sequence and its context. The antigen is not known. Data came from immunoSEQ multiplex PCR; TCRdb stores just in-frame clones and leaves some out. The repertoire holds more than 60,000 clones, with roughly 85% as singletons. This sample was included in a study of Tregs in tolerant kidney transplant recipients. CDR3 size: 15 residues. V dropped 6 bases and J dropped 3; count of bases not matched to a gene: 7. The germline V gene encodes CDR1 LNHDA and CDR2 SQIVND (reference sequence). The study, taken as a whole, reports: Tregs expanded with activated donor B cells seemed most donor-specific.

Sequencing used Tregs from blood, obtained before the transplant. V is TRBV19 and J is TRBJ2-1; TRBD1 matches at 8 bases. The receptor was derived from a human donor who received a combined kidney and bone marrow transplant. The chain's CDR3 is CASSSGTGFYNEQFF. The CDR3 region has the DNA TGTGCCAGTAGCTCCGGGACAGGCTTCTACAATGAGCAGTTCTTC.